One sample yielded the 14 T cell receptor beta chains listed below, sequenced in a study of T-cell memory formation after mild COVID-19 (dated by TCRdb to about 2021). The library was built by means of 5' RACE. The instrument was an Illumina NovaSeq 6000. In TCRdb, the public reads were trimmed at Q25 with fastp and aligned with MiXCR, with productive beta chains retained. Rows are unified per CDR3 protein, each entry keeping the most common DNA and genes. The sample records approximately 250,000 distinct CDR3 sequences, 16% of which are singletons. The top ten constitute more than 20% of the sample. Sequenced sample: PBMCs or a T cell subset sorted from them (not recorded which). Source of these receptors: a young man who had mild COVID-19 (a few samples of this study predate the infection). The sample titles of this study are shuffled in the database, so cell type and time point are left out; the donor was told from shared clones.

This clonotype was seen a few times. This chain joins TRBV5-1 and TRBJ2-6; 8 bases are a match to TRBD1. After removal of 5 bases from V and 4 bases from J, the junction contained 5 bases not matched to a gene. The germline CDR1 and CDR2 sequences are SGHRS and YFSETQ. There are 15 residues in the CDR3. The CDR3 nucleotides are TGCGCCAGCAGAAGGACAGGGAACGGGGCCAACGTCCTGACTTTC. Translation: CASRRTGNGANVLTF.

This clonotype was found many times. This chain connects TRBV5-1 to TRBJ2-7; weak D call: TRBD1 (6 bases). The length of the CDR3 is 14 residues. CDR1 and CDR2 from the germline V gene are SGHRS and YFSETQ. Trimming removed 0 bases at V and 4 bases at J, with 11 bases between. The CDR3 sequence is CASSLAQGRYEQYF. CDR3 in DNA: TGCGCCAGCAGCTTGGCCCAGGGGAGATACGAGCAGTACTTC.

In DNA form, the CDR3 reads TGCAGTGCTAGAGATGGAGACGGCCAAGAGACCCAGTACTTC. Translated, it gives CSARDGDGQETQYF. The chain employs TRBV20-1 and TRBJ2-5; no firm D call. The CDR3 consists of 14 residues. CDR1 is DFQATT, CDR2 SNEGSKA, per germline (reference sequence). Trimming removed 0 bases at V and 1 base at J, with 9 bases between.

CDR3 residues: CAWSGMPRGYTF. CDR3 coding DNA: TGTGCCTGGAGTGGTATGCCCCGGGGCTACACCTTC. This sequence joins TRBV30 and TRBJ1-2; D unresolved. The CDR3 covers 12 residues. From germline, CDR1 is GTSNPN and CDR2 SVGIG (reference sequence). V was shortened by 1 base and J by 8 bases, with 11 bases between the two germline ends.

This clonotype was counted many times. The rearrangement links TRBV29-1 to TRBJ2-1; D unresolved. Germline V gene lookup returns CDR1 SQVTM and CDR2 ANQGSEA. The CDR3 length is 10 residues. Trimming took off 4 bases at V and 10 bases at J, with 8 bases between the two ends. The CDR3 is CSVGSYEQFF. In DNA form, the CDR3 reads TGCAGCGTTGGCAGTTACGAGCAGTTCTTC.

The chain combines TRBV21-1 with TRBJ2-5; the table's D call, TRBD1, was not checked against the DNA. TRBV21-1 counts as a pseudogene. The CDR3 spans 12 residues. The DNA of the CDR3 is TGTGCCACCCCACACCGGGGGGAGACCCAGTACTTC. Translation gives CATPHRGETQYF.

The V and J genes are TRBV6-5 and TRBJ2-7; maybe TRBD2 (5 bases). CDR1 is MNHEY, CDR2 SVGAGI, per germline. The CDR3 has 13 residues. Trimming pared 10 bases from V and 0 bases from J, leaving 13 bases between. The CDR3 is CAIGTRGSYEQYF. CDR3 nucleotide sequence: TGTGCCATCGGCACCCGGGGCTCCTACGAGCAGTACTTC.

V is TRBV5-1 and J is TRBJ2-7; TRBD1 agrees at 7 bases. This CDR3 spans 14 amino acids. J gave up 4 bases and V 5 bases, and 9 bases lay outside the gene matches. Per the germline V gene, CDR1 is SGHRS and CDR2 is YFSETQ. CDR3 in DNA: TGCGCCAGCAGATTAGACAGGGTGGATTACGAGCAGTACTTC. Residues: CASRLDRVDYEQYF.

This clonotype has just a few counts. V gene TRBV11-2 combines with J gene TRBJ2-3; D is unresolved. Trimming left V 2 bases short and J 5 bases short, with 5 bases between. Germline V CDR1 and CDR2: SGHAT, FQNNGV. This CDR3 comprises 12 residues. CDR3 protein: CASSLFLDTQYF. CDR3 DNA: TGTGCCAGCAGCTTATTCCTAGATACGCAGTATTTT. Full variable domain (missing parts from reference TRBV11-2 and TRBJ2-3): EAGVAQSPRYKIIEKRQSVAFWCNPISGHATLYWYQQILGQGPKLLIQFQNNGVVDDSQLPKDRFSAERLKGVDSTLKIQPAKLEDSAVYLCASSLFLDTQYFGPGTRLTVL.

The chain has TRBV6-5 and TRBJ2-3, with a possible D match to TRBD1 (5 bases). Trimming took off 2 bases at V and 13 bases at J, with 16 bases between the two ends. Germline V gene sequence: CDR1 MNHEY, CDR2 SVGAGI. The CDR3 extends over 13 amino acids. CDR3 in DNA: TGTGCCAGCAGTTACACCCATCCCGGACACAAGTATTTT. It translates to CASSYTHPGHKYF.

The rearrangement uses TRBV20-1 and TRBJ2-7; 7 positions agree with TRBD1. From germline, CDR1 is DFQATT and CDR2 SNEGSKA (reference sequence). V shed 4 bases and J 5 bases; nucleotides not matched to a gene: 5. The CDR3 runs to 12 residues. CDR3 region: CSATLQGNEQYF. The CDR3, as DNA: TGCAGTGCTACGTTACAGGGGAACGAGCAGTACTTC.

The chain has TRBV4-3 and TRBJ2-4; tentatively, D is TRBD1 or TRBD2 (5 bases each). The V end lost 1 base, the J end lost 8 bases, and 9 bases lay between the germline ends. Looked up from germline, CDR1 is LGHNA and CDR2 is YSLEER. The length of the CDR3 is 13 residues. The CDR3 DNA sequence: TGCGCCAGCAGCCAAGGGGGCGGGTACATTCAGTACTTC. Its translation: CASSQGGGYIQYF.

The rearrangement uses TRBV12-3 or TRBV12-4 and TRBJ2-6, with 9 nucleotides matching TRBD1. Trimming removed 3 bases from V and 2 bases from J; junction bases left unmatched: 5. CDR3 length equals 17 residues. The CDR3 bases are TGTGCCAGCAGTTTCGACAGGGGGGTGGCTGGGGCCAACGTCCTGACTTTC. Its translation is CASSFDRGVAGANVLTF.

The V and J genes are TRBV25-1 and TRBJ1-1; a possible D gene is TRBD1 (5 bases). Trimming shortened V by 3 bases and J by 4 bases, and 9 bases separated the two germline ends. Germline V gene sequence: CDR1 MGHDK, CDR2 SYGVNS. This CDR3 contains 13 residues. The CDR3 DNA reads as TGTGCCAGCAGTGACCGGGGGACCACTGAAGCTTTCTTT. Translating gives CASSDRGTTEAFF.